This T cell receptor beta chain was identified during a study of T-cell memory formation after mild COVID-19 (dated by TCRdb to about 2021). With respect to the entire study: TCR sequence clusters from the two donors were largely donor specific. In a couple of donors, T-cell clones that expanded and contracted after mild COVID-19 were tracked by sequencing TCRalpha and TCRbeta repertoires over time. The cohort was made up of two young adult volunteers, one female and one male, who were previously healthy. Study-wide conclusions, independent of this receptor: Only a couple of mild cases were covered in the study, and larger cohorts including severe cases with pre-infection samples were considered necessary. SARS-CoV-2 specificity of the second-wave clones peaking on day 37 was not confirmed. Contracting CD4+ clones turned up mainly in the CM and EM memory subsets, whereas EMRA was where CD8+ clones were enriched. Some responding clones were detected in pre-infection memory, which suggested that pre-existing cross-reactive memory T cells had joined the SARS-CoV-2 response. From day 15 to 85, contracting clones showed balanced CD4/CD8 phenotypes, whereas a second wave of clones that expanded from day 15 to 37 leaned towards CD4+.

Sequenced using an Illumina NovaSeq 6000. TCRalpha and TCRbeta cDNA libraries were constructed by 5'RACE with constant-segment primers, with sample barcodes and unique molecular identifiers being introduced. Trizol reagent was used to extract RNA from every sample. Library amplification was performed in two PCR steps, and a second sample barcode and Illumina TruSeq adapters were introduced in the second step. Libraries were sequenced on an Illumina NovaSeq with 2 x 150 bp paired-end reads. As for the authors' bioinformatics: Demultiplexing of reads and collapsing into UMI-guided consensus sequences were performed with migec v1.2.7. Using mixcr v2.1.11, UMI consensuses were aligned to TRA and TRB V and J templates and then assembled into clonotypes. Expanded or contracted clonotypes were those called significant by both edgeR and NoisET, with noise models trained on biological replicates. edgeR calls used a false discovery rate-adjusted p below 0.01 and a log2 fold-change threshold of 1. As an exploratory analysis of dynamics, PCA with hierarchical clustering was applied to max-normalized trajectories of the 1000 most abundant clonotypes. Separately sequenced CD4+ and CD8+ repertoires were used to assign a CD4 or CD8 phenotype to each responding clone. Starting from the raw public reads, TCRdb applied fastp trimming at Q25, assembled clones with MiXCR and retained in-frame beta chains. Entries that share a CDR3 protein sequence are merged under the most common genes and DNA. TCRdb's processing, not the authors' own work, is the source of the V and J calls. The sample yields 340,000 or so distinct CDR3 sequences; 10% to 15% were counted once. The leading ten clones occupy 20% to 25% of the sample.

PBMCs were isolated by Ficoll-Paque density gradient centrifugation. The CDR3, from cysteine to phenylalanine, totals 13 residues. Only the CDR3 DNA stays, 39 bases, in frame from base 1. V gives up 5 bases and J gives up 4 bases, and the segment between their germline ends measures 9 bases. Via the germline V gene, CDR1 is SGHTA and CDR2 FQGNSA. This clonotype has a handful of counts. Its binding antigen is unknown. Per-base qualities were not stored, and no clone one base away is much larger. Material: PBMCs or a T cell subset sorted from them (not recorded which). The clonotype comes from a man between 18 and 29 years old who had mild COVID-19 (a few samples of this study predate the infection). The sample titles of this study are shuffled in the database, so cell type and time point are left out; the donor was told from shared clones. The rearranged chain carries TRBV7-2 and TRBJ1-3; the D segment could be TRBD1, given 6 matching bases. The DNA sequence is as follows: TGTGCCAGCAGCCCCGACAGGGGAAACACCATATATTTT. Protein translation: CASSPDRGNTIYF.